This is a list of T cell receptor beta chains from one sample in a study of early T cells in non-severe SARS-CoV-2 infection. MiXCR was run by TCRdb on the 5' RACE reads, yielding one entry per CDR3 protein. The table shows 75,000 to 100,000 distinct CDR3 sequences, with 16% occurring only once. Specimen: whole blood. The receptor source for this set is an adult who was a healthcare worker with PCR-confirmed SARS-CoV-2 infection or an uninfected control (not recorded which). Both conserved end residues are part of each CDR3. Each record gives: clone size, V gene, D gene, J gene, CDR3 protein, CDR3 DNA. A D gene is named only where the DNA matches it firmly. The size entry is marked missing in some rows and otherwise reads once, few, many or a size class.

clone_size: NA
v_call: TRBV12-3/TRBV12-4
d_call: TRBD1
j_call: TRBJ2-1
cdr3_aa: CASQPPQGNEQFF
cdr3_nt: TGTGCCAGCCAACCACCACAGGGGAATGAGCAGTTCTTC

clone_size: few
v_call: TRBV29-1
d_call: TRBD1
j_call: TRBJ1-5
cdr3_aa: CSVEMTGGPGQPQHF
cdr3_nt: TGCAGCGTTGAAATGACAGGGGGCCCGGGACAGCCCCAGCATTTT

clone_size: NA
v_call: TRBV9
d_call: NA
j_call: TRBJ2-2
cdr3_aa: CASSVVMREELFF
cdr3_nt: TGTGCCAGCAGCGTAGTCATGCGCGAGGAGCTGTTTTTT

clone_size: NA
v_call: TRBV29-1
d_call: TRBD1
j_call: TRBJ2-7
cdr3_aa: CSVEDPRGPYEQYF
cdr3_nt: TGCAGCGTTGAAGATCCCAGGGGGCCCTACGAGCAGTACTTC

clone_size: few
v_call: TRBV29-1
d_call: NA
j_call: TRBJ2-5
cdr3_aa: CSPRTGETQYF
cdr3_nt: TGCAGCCCCCGGACTGGAGAGACCCAGTACTTC

clone_size: NA
v_call: TRBV7-8
d_call: TRBD1
j_call: TRBJ1-4
cdr3_aa: CASSRDRGRVANEKLFF
cdr3_nt: TGTGCCAGCAGCCGCGACAGGGGGCGCGTGGCTAATGAAAAACTGTTTTTT

clone_size: NA
v_call: TRBV6-2/TRBV6-3
d_call: TRBD2
j_call: TRBJ2-1
cdr3_aa: CASSFREGEGNEQFF
cdr3_nt: TGTGCCAGCAGTTTCCGGGAGGGAGAGGGGAATGAGCAGTTCTTC

clone_size: many
v_call: TRBV5-4
d_call: NA
j_call: TRBJ2-2
cdr3_aa: CASSAGQPGGELFF
cdr3_nt: TGTGCCAGCAGCGCGGGACAGCCGGGGGGGGAGCTGTTTTTT

clone_size: few
v_call: TRBV29-1
d_call: TRBD2
j_call: TRBJ2-1
cdr3_aa: CSVWTSGGEQFF
cdr3_nt: TGCAGCGTATGGACTAGCGGGGGCGAGCAGTTCTTC

clone_size: many
v_call: TRBV7-9
d_call: NA
j_call: TRBJ1-5
cdr3_aa: CASSSGNQPQHF
cdr3_nt: TGTGCCAGCAGCTCAGGGAATCAGCCCCAGCATTTT

clone_size: few
v_call: TRBV20-1
d_call: NA
j_call: TRBJ2-1
cdr3_aa: CSAWTLGRRSYNEQFF
cdr3_nt: TGCAGTGCTTGGACCCTGGGACGTCGCTCCTACAATGAGCAGTTCTTC

clone_size: few
v_call: TRBV11-2
d_call: TRBD2
j_call: TRBJ2-1
cdr3_aa: CVVRGGNEQFF
cdr3_nt: TGTGTCGTCCGCGGGGGCAATGAGCAGTTCTTC

clone_size: NA
v_call: TRBV21-1
d_call: NA
j_call: TRBJ2-1
cdr3_aa: CASSAQREHYNEQFF
cdr3_nt: TGTGCCAGCAGCGCCCAGCGGGAGCACTACAATGAGCAGTTCTTC

clone_size: NA
v_call: TRBV3-1
d_call: NA
j_call: TRBJ1-2
cdr3_aa: CASSPDGDYGYTF
cdr3_nt: TGTGCCAGCAGCCCCGACGGAGACTATGGCTACACCTTC

clone_size: few
v_call: TRBV24-1
d_call: TRBD2
j_call: TRBJ2-3
cdr3_aa: CATSDPGGGKGTDTQYF
cdr3_nt: TGTGCCACCAGTGATCCCGGGGGGGGAAAGGGCACAGATACGCAGTATTTT

clone_size: NA
v_call: TRBV28
d_call: NA
j_call: TRBJ2-7
cdr3_aa: CASIFGSEQYF
cdr3_nt: TGTGCCAGCATCTTCGGGTCCGAGCAGTACTTC

clone_size: NA
v_call: TRBV25-1
d_call: NA
j_call: TRBJ1-1
cdr3_aa: CASSESANTEAFF
cdr3_nt: TGTGCCAGCAGTGAATCCGCGAACACTGAAGCTTTCTTT

clone_size: NA
v_call: TRBV11-2
d_call: TRBD2
j_call: TRBJ2-5
cdr3_aa: CASSLVATSRQETQYF
cdr3_nt: TGTGCCAGCAGCTTAGTAGCGACTAGCCGCCAAGAGACCCAGTACTTC

clone_size: few
v_call: TRBV9
d_call: NA
j_call: TRBJ2-4
cdr3_aa: CASSVALGGLAKNIQYF
cdr3_nt: TGTGCCAGCAGCGTAGCTCTAGGGGGGTTGGCCAAAAACATTCAGTACTTC

clone_size: few
v_call: TRBV20-1
d_call: NA
j_call: TRBJ2-3
cdr3_aa: CSARDGGARYDTQYF
cdr3_nt: TGCAGTGCTAGAGACGGAGGGGCCCGTTATGATACGCAGTATTTT

clone_size: few
v_call: TRBV5-1
d_call: TRBD2
j_call: TRBJ2-1
cdr3_aa: CASSLASGGAANEQFF
cdr3_nt: TGCGCCAGCAGCTTGGCATCCGGGGGGGCCGCAAATGAGCAGTTCTTC

clone_size: many
v_call: TRBV12-3/TRBV12-4
d_call: NA
j_call: TRBJ2-5
cdr3_aa: CASSPGPSGETQYF
cdr3_nt: TGTGCCAGCAGTCCGGGTCCTTCAGGAGAGACCCAGTACTTC

clone_size: few
v_call: TRBV20-1
d_call: TRBD2
j_call: TRBJ2-7
cdr3_aa: CSARKLGLAGYEQYF
cdr3_nt: TGCAGTGCTAGAAAGTTAGGACTAGCGGGCTACGAGCAGTACTTC

clone_size: few
v_call: TRBV27
d_call: NA
j_call: TRBJ2-2
cdr3_aa: CASRKGKSNTGELFF
cdr3_nt: TGTGCCAGCAGAAAAGGGAAATCGAACACCGGGGAGCTGTTTTTT

clone_size: NA
v_call: TRBV5-4
d_call: TRBD2
j_call: TRBJ2-1
cdr3_aa: CATGLAGLSSYNEQFF
cdr3_nt: TGTGCCACAGGACTAGCGGGGCTTAGCTCCTACAATGAGCAGTTCTTC

clone_size: NA
v_call: TRBV5-5
d_call: TRBD2
j_call: TRBJ2-2
cdr3_aa: CASSLTSGRYTGELFF
cdr3_nt: TGTGCCAGCAGCTTGACTAGCGGGCGCTACACCGGGGAGCTGTTTTTT

clone_size: few
v_call: TRBV7-9
d_call: NA
j_call: TRBJ2-3
cdr3_aa: CASSLKSDPDTQYF
cdr3_nt: TGTGCCAGCAGCTTAAAGAGCGACCCAGATACGCAGTATTTT

clone_size: NA
v_call: TRBV20-1
d_call: TRBD1
j_call: TRBJ2-3
cdr3_aa: CSARDTRVRDRGPTDTQYF
cdr3_nt: TGCAGTGCTAGAGATACAAGGGTCCGAGACAGGGGGCCCACAGATACGCAGTATTTT

clone_size: NA
v_call: TRBV7-9
d_call: NA
j_call: TRBJ2-3
cdr3_aa: CASSSTGPGTDTQYF
cdr3_nt: TGTGCCAGCAGTTCCACTGGCCCAGGCACAGATACGCAGTATTTT

clone_size: few
v_call: TRBV29-1
d_call: NA
j_call: TRBJ1-1
cdr3_aa: CSVLRATEAFF
cdr3_nt: TGCAGCGTCTTGAGGGCCACTGAAGCTTTCTTT

clone_size: NA
v_call: TRBV7-2
d_call: TRBD1
j_call: TRBJ2-3
cdr3_aa: CASSYAGTGKTYTQYF
cdr3_nt: TGTGCCAGCAGCTACGCCGGGACAGGGAAAACTTATACGCAGTATTTT

clone_size: few
v_call: TRBV7-8
d_call: NA
j_call: TRBJ2-5
cdr3_aa: CASSPQSLWSGQTQYF
cdr3_nt: TGTGCCAGCAGCCCACAGTCCCTCTGGTCGGGGCAGACCCAGTACTTC